Detailed here is one T cell receptor beta chain. No antigen is known for it. The ends were cut back, 5 bases at V and 8 bases at J, with 10 bases in the middle. Germline V CDR1 and CDR2: SGHNT, YENEEA. The CDR3 loop spans 13 amino acids. Only in-frame clones appear in the TCRdb table, and some are missing; sequencing was by immunoSEQ multiplex PCR. Here the sample spans 130,000 to 150,000 clones, 88% being singletons. The data derive from a study of T cell responses to AZD1222 COVID-19 vaccine. Whole-study results and caveats: Two AZD1222 doses significantly raised spike-specific TCR breadth and depth over controls. Scientists sampled the repertoires only once the peak T cell response had passed. Researchers report vaccine-associated CD4 TCRs spanning spike, with dominance at 160-218 and 743-854. Females made up more of the donors, who were largely white British, and clonal diversity may have come out too low.

V and J are TRBV11-3 and TRBJ1-6, with D unclear. The specimen comprised peripheral blood, sampled on day 0 of MenACWY control vaccination. The sequence was collected from an adult in good health. The CDR3 region has the DNA TGTGCCAGCAGCGCATGGTGGGATTCACCCCTCCACTTT. Its translation: CASSAWWDSPLHF.